Below, 25 T cell receptor beta chains from the same sample are listed, as sequenced in a study of T cell repertoires in cytomegalovirus infection. TCRdb re-called the reads through MiXCR, storing one row per CDR3 protein. The table includes more than 350,000 distinct CDR3 sequences, 25% to 40% detected once. Sequences were obtained from PBMCs. The origin of the receptors is a human donor in good health (CMV status not recorded). Some clones in this sample may be carry-over from other donors' samples.

At least ten counts were recorded for this clonotype. J is TRBJ2-7 and V is TRBV10-3; TRBD1 matches at 7 bases. Losses at the gene ends were 5 bases for V and 2 bases for J; bases not matched to a gene: 12. Germline-derived CDR1 and CDR2 are ENHRY and SYGVKD. There are 16 residues in the CDR3. In DNA form, the CDR3 reads TGTGCCATCAGTCTACGACCCCGGGACAGCCCCTACGAGCAGTACTTC. It yields the protein CAISLRPRDSPYEQYF.

This sequence joins TRBV25-1 and TRBJ2-1, with 11 bases fitting TRBD2. The CDR3 runs to 15 residues. The junction had 7 bases not matched to a gene; V was cut back by 7 bases and J by 5 bases. The germline gives CDR1 MGHDK, CDR2 SYGVNS. CDR3 bases: TGTGCCAGCAACATAGCGGGGGGGCCCCACAATGAGCAGTTCTTC. Translating it yields CASNIAGGPHNEQFF.

The rearrangement links TRBV4-2 to TRBJ2-5, with TRBD1 matching 7 bases. The CDR3 has 16 amino acids. The germline gives CDR1 LGHNA, CDR2 YNFKEQ. Trimming at V came to 1 base and at J to 4 bases, leaving 9 bases not matched to a gene. CDR3 sequence (DNA): TGTGCCAGCAGCCAAGGGACGGGGACAGCACTAGAGACCCAGTACTTC. Encoded protein: CASSQGTGTALETQYF.

This clonotype has ten or more counts. The J gene is TRBJ2-1, the V gene TRBV7-2; no firm D call. Per the germline V gene, CDR1 is SGHTA and CDR2 is FQGNSA. V was trimmed by 0 bases and J by 0 bases, leaving 6 bases between them. This CDR3 comprises 15 residues. CDR3 protein: CASSLATSSYNEQFF. CDR3 coding DNA: TGTGCCAGCAGCTTAGCCACGAGCTCCTACAATGAGCAGTTCTTC.

The CDR3, as DNA: TGTGCCAGCAGCCGGGGACTAGCGGGGGGCTACGAGCAGTACTTC. This sequence encodes CASSRGLAGGYEQYF. V and J are TRBV28 and TRBJ2-7, with 15 bases that match TRBD2. V lost 6 bases and J lost 3; bases outside the gene matches: 3. The length of the CDR3 is 15 residues. The germline gives CDR1 MDHEN, CDR2 SYDVKM. The whole variable domain, remainder taken from reference TRBV28 and TRBJ2-7, is DVKVTQSSRYLVKRTGEKVFLECVQDMDHENMFWYRQDPGLGLRLIYFSYDVKMKEKGDIPEGYSVSREKKERFSLILESASTNQTSMYLCASSRGLAGGYEQYFGPGTRLTVT.

The chain joins TRBV15 to TRBJ1-5; D gene unclear. CDR1 is LNHNV and CDR2 is YYDKDF in the germline V gene (reference sequence). With 0 bases removed from V and 5 bases from J, the gap between germline ends came to 20 bases. This CDR3 has 18 residues. CDR3 region: CATSRDPWGDANYQPQHF. In DNA form, the CDR3 reads TGTGCCACCAGCAGAGATCCCTGGGGTGACGCGAATTATCAGCCCCAGCATTTT.

This clonotype was picked up a small number of times. The genes are TRBV4-1 and TRBJ2-7, with D perhaps TRBD2 (6 bases). V was pared by 1 base and J by 3 bases, with 16 bases between. This CDR3 is 16 amino acids long. CDR1 MGHRA and CDR2 YSYEKL come from the germline V gene. The chain's CDR3 is CASSQAGQGGLYEQYF. In DNA form, the CDR3 reads TGCGCCAGCAGCCAAGCGGGCCAGGGAGGTCTCTACGAGCAGTACTTC.

As concerns this clonotype: A read error is possible here, since a much larger clone lies one base away. Given the absence of the conserved phenylalanine or tryptophan at the CDR3 end, a read error is likely. The genes are TRBV7-2 and TRBJ2-1; D possibly corresponds to TRBD1 (5 bases). The V and J ends lost 3 bases and 4 bases respectively, with 13 bases between them. The CDR3 runs to 15 residues. Per germline, CDR1 SGHTA and CDR2 FQGNSA. In DNA, the CDR3 is TGTGCCAGCAGCTTTCAGGGTAGGCTTTACAATGAGCAGTTCTTA. Protein sequence: CASSFQGRLYNEQFL.

This clonotype has at least ten counts. The rearrangement joins TRBV11-2 to TRBJ1-5; 9 bases are a match to TRBD1. There are 14 residues in the CDR3. Per the germline V gene, CDR1 is SGHAT and CDR2 is FQNNGV. The V segment lost 5 bases and the J segment 4 bases; nucleotides outside the gene matches: 3. The CDR3 DNA follows: TGTGCCAGCAGCCTAGGGACAGGGAATCAGCCCCAGCATTTT. As protein: CASSLGTGNQPQHF.

This clonotype was found a few times. V usage is TRBV6-5 and J usage is TRBJ1-3, with D tentatively TRBD1 (5 bases). Germline assignment: CDR1 MNHEY and CDR2 SVGAGI. This CDR3 spans 16 amino acids. V lost 0 bases and J lost 2, with 11 bases in between. The CDR3 reads CASSYSTVPPGNTIYF. In DNA form, the CDR3 reads TGTGCCAGCAGTTACTCGACAGTGCCGCCTGGAAACACCATATATTTT.

This clonotype was detected only a few times. This chain joins TRBV6-5 and TRBJ1-2; 10 nucleotides agree with TRBD1. The CDR3 spans 15 residues. After removal of 6 bases from V and 2 bases from J, the junction contained 6 bases not matched to a gene. Per germline, CDR1 MNHEY and CDR2 SVGAGI. The CDR3 reads CASSRRQGANYGYTF. In nucleotides, the CDR3 is TGTGCCAGCAGCCGTAGACAGGGGGCAAACTATGGCTACACCTTC.

This clonotype appeared a few times. The genes are TRBV3-1 and TRBJ2-7; D is possibly TRBD1 (5 bases). Germline V CDR1 and CDR2: LGHDT, YNNKEL (reference sequence). V was clipped by 2 bases and J by 3 bases, with 14 bases between them. This CDR3 has 15 amino acids. CDR3 loop: CASSQSTVLHYEQYF. As DNA, the CDR3 is TGTGCCAGCAGCCAATCGACAGTACTCCACTACGAGCAGTACTTC.

The table lists this clonotype with a few counts. This sequence joins TRBV12-3 or TRBV12-4 and TRBJ1-3, with a tentative D call TRBD1 (6 bases). The CDR3 length is 17 residues. Trimming stripped 1 base from V and 0 bases from J, with 13 bases between. The CDR3 sequence is CASSLGVTGHSGNTIYF. In nucleotides, the CDR3 is TGTGCCAGCAGTTTAGGAGTAACAGGGCACTCTGGAAACACCATATATTTT.

The chain combines TRBV20-1 with TRBJ2-7; the D is unclear. The CDR3 has 13 residues. Germline V gene sequence: CDR1 DFQATT, CDR2 SNEGSKA (reference sequence). The ends were cut back, 3 bases at V and 0 bases at J, with 9 bases in the middle. The CDR3 nucleotides are TGCAGTGCTAGTGTCCGCCGCTCCTACGAGCAGTACTTC. Translated: CSASVRRSYEQYF.

This clonotype came up a few times. Written as DNA, the CDR3 is TGTGCCAGCAGCTTAGCGACTATACTGCAGGTCCAGACTGAAGCTTTCTTT. Protein: CASSLATILQVQTEAFF. V gene TRBV7-8 combines with J gene TRBJ1-1; no clear D. The germline V and J ends were trimmed by 0 bases and 5 bases, with 19 bases remaining between them. This CDR3 has 17 amino acids. The germline V gene has CDR1 SGHVS and CDR2 FQNEAQ.

The sample holds a few counts of this clonotype. The chain joins TRBV5-1 to TRBJ1-1; 10 nucleotides match TRBD1. The CDR3 extends over 13 amino acids. Germline V gene lookup returns CDR1 SGHRS and CDR2 YFSETQ. Germline trimming cut 4 bases from V and 7 bases from J; bases unmatched to any gene: 4. Here the CDR3 DNA reads TGCGCCAGCAGCGCAGGGACAGGGGATGAAGCTTTCTTT. Translated, it gives CASSAGTGDEAFF.

Only a few counts were recorded for this clonotype. The chain recombines TRBV7-6 with TRBJ1-5, with D possibly being TRBD1 (6 bases). The CDR3 has 15 amino acids. V was trimmed by 4 bases and J by 0 bases, leaving 10 bases between them. Germline V gene data show CDR1 as SGHVS and CDR2 as FNYEAQ. CDR3 nucleotides: TGTGCCAGCAGCTGGGCGGACAGTAGCAATCAGCCCCAGCATTTT. Protein sequence: CASSWADSSNQPQHF.

In its sample, this clonotype was seen a few times. This chain links TRBV20-1 with TRBJ1-5; D is unclear. This CDR3 region has 13 residues. Looked up from germline, CDR1 is DFQATT and CDR2 is SNEGSKA (reference sequence). The germline V and J ends were trimmed by 3 bases and 0 bases, with 6 bases remaining between them. DNA of the CDR3: TGCAGTGCTAGCGACATTAGCAATCAGCCCCAGCATTTT. As protein: CSASDISNQPQHF.

The rearrangement uses TRBV4-2 and TRBJ2-3; a possible D gene is TRBD2 (6 bases). The CDR3 is 15 residues long. Looked up from germline, CDR1 is LGHNA and CDR2 is YNFKEQ. V was clipped by 2 bases and J by 5 bases, with 14 bases between them. The CDR3 DNA reads TGTGCCAGCAGCCAAAGCCAGCGGGCCAAAGATACGCAGTATTTT. Translating it yields CASSQSQRAKDTQYF.

This clonotype occurred many times. V gene TRBV7-9 combines with J gene TRBJ1-1; 8 bases map to TRBD1. CDR1 and CDR2 (germline): SEHNR, FQNEAQ (reference sequence). CDR3 length equals 15 residues. The ends lost 5 bases at V and 4 bases at J; junction bases unmatched: 9. Here the CDR3 DNA reads TGTGCCAGCAGCACACCCATCGGGACAGGCACTGAAGCTTTCTTT. Its protein is CASSTPIGTGTEAFF.

The gene calls are TRBV19 and TRBJ2-7; perhaps D is TRBD1 or TRBD2 (5 bases each). V was shortened by 7 bases and J by 3 bases, with 13 bases between the two germline ends. Germline CDR1 is LNHDA and CDR2 is SQIVND (reference sequence). This CDR3 has 13 amino acids. CDR3 DNA: TGTGCCAGTATTGGAGGTGACAGCTACGAGCAGTACTTC. This sequence encodes CASIGGDSYEQYF.

This clonotype was detected a few times. The rearrangement links TRBV5-4 to TRBJ2-3; D perhaps matches TRBD1 (6 bases). V was trimmed by 0 bases and J by 8 bases, leaving 19 bases between them. CDR3 length: 16 residues. CDR1 is SGHNT and CDR2 is YYREEE in the germline V gene (reference sequence). This CDR3 is CASSLDDRPAGGTQYF. CDR3 coding DNA: TGTGCCAGCAGCTTGGATGACAGGCCAGCAGGTGGTACGCAGTATTTT.

In the case of this clonotype: Germline is not matched at one junction end, which may reflect a read error. The chain joins TRBV6-1 to TRBJ2-1; D not resolved. Germline loops: CDR1 MNHNS, CDR2 SASEGT. The CDR3 contains 14 residues. This chain's CDR3 is CASTDGPSSNEQFF. CDR3 nucleotide sequence: TGTGCCAGCACGGACGGGCCCTCCTCCAATGAGCAGTTCTTC.

This clonotype was picked up a small number of times. One end of the junction does not line up with germline, which may come from a read error. The chain combines TRBV7-2 with TRBJ2-1; D gene unclear. CDR1 and CDR2 from the germline V gene are SGHTA and FQGNSA. The CDR3 length is 15 residues. CDR3 in DNA: TGTGCCAGCAGTCCCAGTCTCCTCTCCTACAATGAGCAGTTATTC. Translated: CASSPSLLSYNEQLF. The full variable domain, with the rest looked up from reference TRBV7-2 and TRBJ2-1, is GAGVSQSPSNKVTEKGKDVELRCDPISGHTALYWYRQSLGQGLEFLIYFQGNSAPDKSGLPSDRFSAERTGGSVSTLTIQRTQQEDSAVYLCASSPSLLSYNEQLFGPGTRLTVL.

This rearrangement joins TRBV19 to TRBJ1-5, with D unclear. The V gene lost 6 bases and the J gene lost 6 bases, with 12 bases spanning the gap. Germline V lookup: CDR1 LNHDA, CDR2 SQIVND (reference sequence). The CDR3 has 13 residues. The CDR3 DNA sequence: TGTGCCAGTAGAAGGCAGGAAACTCAGCCCCAGCATTTT. It codes for CASRRQETQPQHF.